The entry below gives a single T cell receptor (beta chain) sequence along with its context. The data were taken from a study of technical replicates of blood from several donors. From germline, CDR1 is MNHEY and CDR2 SVGAGI. CDR3 length: 14 amino acids. The V segment lost 5 bases and the J segment 4 bases; nucleotides outside the gene matches: 7. TCRdb keeps only in-frame clones here, not all; method: immunoSEQ multiplex PCR. Here the sample spans about 75,000 clones, approximately 97% being singletons. This chain links TRBV6-5 with TRBJ1-1; 7 positions match TRBD1. The sequence was obtained from a human donor in good health. The sequencing sample was made of T cells isolated from PBMCs. The CDR3 sequence: CASSQETGRTEAFF. CDR3 bases: TGTGCCAGCAGTCAAGAGACAGGGCGCACTGAAGCTTTCTTT.